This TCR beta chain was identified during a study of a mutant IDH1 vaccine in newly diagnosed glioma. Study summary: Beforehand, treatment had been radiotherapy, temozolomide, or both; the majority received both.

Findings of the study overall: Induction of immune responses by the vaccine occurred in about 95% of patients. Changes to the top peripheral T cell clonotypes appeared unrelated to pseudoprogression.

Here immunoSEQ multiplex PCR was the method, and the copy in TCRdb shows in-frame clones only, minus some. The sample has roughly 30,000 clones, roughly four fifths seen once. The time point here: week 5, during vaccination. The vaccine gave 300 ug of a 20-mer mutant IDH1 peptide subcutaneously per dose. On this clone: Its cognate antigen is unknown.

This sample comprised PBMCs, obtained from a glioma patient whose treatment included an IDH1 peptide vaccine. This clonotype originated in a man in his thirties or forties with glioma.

CDR3: CASSPEGVTGIEEQYF. In DNA, the CDR3 is TGTGCCAGCTCACCGGAGGGGGTGACAGGGATTGAAGAGCAGTACTTC. The chain employs TRBV18 and TRBJ2-7; D might be TRBD1 (7 bases). V was pared by 3 bases and J by 7 bases, with 22 bases between. The CDR3 length is 16 residues. Germline V gene sequence: CDR1 KGHSH, CDR2 LQKENI.